The clone carrying this T cell receptor (beta chain) has more than one count but fewer than ten. Its antigen is undetermined. The sample originates from a study of blood T cells in healthy people across ages. Study results and caveats: Relative to aged donors, long-lived donors carried more naive CD4+ cells and displayed higher diversity.

CDR3 length equals 14 residues. CDR1 is SNHLY, CDR2 FYNNEI, per germline. V gave up 6 bases and J gave up 4 bases, with 13 bases separating them. PCR was performed a second time for about 7 to 11 cycles using a sample-barcoded 5' primer and a J-beta primer mix. TCRdb ran MiXCR on the 5' RACE reads and lists one entry per CDR3 protein. The table includes roughly 860,000 distinct CDR3 sequences, approximately 65% detected once. The sequencing input was blood. This rearrangement joins TRBV2 to TRBJ1-5; D ambiguous. This clonotype was sampled from a man aged 25-45 years in good health. The CDR3 spells CASSPAPRNQPQHF. The CDR3 DNA is TGTGCCAGCAGCCCGGCCCCTCGGAATCAGCCCCAGCATTTT.